This T cell receptor beta chain was recorded in a study of OX40 agonist ivuxolimab in advanced cancers. Overall study: Head and neck, renal cell, melanoma or hepatocellular carcinoma were the cancers that dose-escalation patients had. Partial responses were seen in three patients, one with hepatocellular carcinoma and two with cutaneous melanoma.

Measured with immunoSEQ multiplex PCR; TCRdb has only the in-frame clones, and not every one. This sample has roughly 100,000 clones, with roughly nine tenths found just once. The CDR3 spans 13 residues. V was trimmed by 6 bases and J by 5 bases, leaving 12 bases between them. Germline CDR1 MNHNY, CDR2 SVGAGI (reference sequence). The chain links TRBV6-6 to TRBJ2-3, with a possible D match to TRBD2 (5 bases). The clonotype comes from an adult with an advanced solid tumor such as melanoma, head and neck, liver or kidney cancer. The sample was CD4+ or CD8+ T cells sorted from blood, taken in a trial of the OX40 agonist ivuxolimab. The CDR3 sequence is CASRTPGLDTQYF. As DNA, the CDR3 is TGTGCCAGCAGAACCCCGGGGTTAGATACGCAGTATTTT.